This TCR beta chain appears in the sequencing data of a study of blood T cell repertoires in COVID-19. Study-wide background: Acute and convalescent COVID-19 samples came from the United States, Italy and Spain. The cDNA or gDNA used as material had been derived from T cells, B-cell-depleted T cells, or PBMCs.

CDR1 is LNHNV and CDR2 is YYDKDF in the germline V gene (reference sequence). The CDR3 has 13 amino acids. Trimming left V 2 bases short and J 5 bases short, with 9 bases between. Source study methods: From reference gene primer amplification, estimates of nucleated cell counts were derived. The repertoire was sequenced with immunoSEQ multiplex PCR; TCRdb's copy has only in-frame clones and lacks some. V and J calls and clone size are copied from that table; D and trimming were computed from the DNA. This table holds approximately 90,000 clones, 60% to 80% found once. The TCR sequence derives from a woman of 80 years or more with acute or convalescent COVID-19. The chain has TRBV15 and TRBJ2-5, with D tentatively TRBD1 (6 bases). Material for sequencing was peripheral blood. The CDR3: CATSRSGVETQYF. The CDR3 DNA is TGTGCCACCAGCAGATCAGGGGTGGAGACCCAGTACTTC.